What follows describes a single T cell receptor (beta chain). Antigen specificity is unknown. PCR involved 60 Vbeta and 13 Jbeta primers. Clones were sequenced by immunoSEQ multiplex PCR, and TCRdb holds only the in-frame ones, with some missing. This sample has 200,000 or so clones, with around 82% found just once. The sample belongs to a study of cytomegalovirus exposure and HLA in healthy donors. Whole-study results and caveats: Per published reports, the classifier diagnosed cytomegalovirus status with high specificity and sensitivity. It was likely that a cluster of highly shared sequence variants was a sequencing artifact.

Germline values: CDR1 SGHTA, CDR2 FQGNSA. V gave up 4 bases and J gave up 4 bases, with 16 bases separating them. The CDR3 sequence is 15 residues long. The sequence was obtained from a woman in her twenties or thirties in good health and CMV-seronegative. The sequencing input was PBMCs. V gene TRBV7-2 combines with J gene TRBJ1-2; D is ambiguous. The CDR3 DNA sequence: TGTGCCAGCAGCTCCATTACGGGGTTTAGCTATGGCTACACCTTC. The encoded protein is CASSSITGFSYGYTF.